This is a list of T cell receptor beta chains from one sample in a study of Graves' ophthalmopathy and Graves' hyperthyroidism. TCRdb re-analysed the multiplex PCR reads in MiXCR, keeping a single row per CDR3 protein. Of around 670,000 distinct CDR3 sequences listed, 40% are singletons. Source material: peripheral blood. Source of these receptors: an adult man with Graves' ophthalmopathy. Both conserved end residues are part of each CDR3. The D gene is left open where the match is weak. Part of the rows lack a size; the others show once, few, many or a class for expanded clones.

V gene	J gene	clone size	D gene	CDR3 DNA	CDR3 protein
TRBV7-9	TRBJ2-7	once	NA	TGTGCCAGCAGCTTAGGGATTTCGGGGGGCCTCTACGAGCAGTACTTC	CASSLGISGGLYEQYF
TRBV7-9	TRBJ1-2	few	TRBD1	TGTGCCAGCAGCGGGACAGGGGGAGAGAACTATGGCTACACCTTC	CASSGTGGENYGYTF
TRBV25-1	TRBJ2-2	NA	TRBD1	TGTGCCAGCCACAACAGGGGCGCGAACACCGGGGAGCTGTTTTTT	CASHNRGANTGELFF
TRBV25-1	TRBJ1-6	NA	TRBD1	TGTGCCAGCAGCGTTCAGGACAGGGAATCACCCCTCCACTTT	CASSVQDRESPLHF
TRBV29-1	TRBJ2-6	NA	TRBD1	TGCAGCGCGGGTACAGGGGGTTCTGGGGCCAACGTCCTGACTTTC	CSAGTGGSGANVLTF
TRBV7-9	TRBJ2-5	many	NA	TGTGCCAGCAGCCCCGGCCCTCTGGCGACCCAGTACTTC	CASSPGPLATQYF
TRBV25-1	TRBJ1-4	few	NA	TGTGCCAGCAGTTCATCCCGGGGCCGTAATGAAAAACTGTTTTTT	CASSSSRGRNEKLFF
TRBV15	TRBJ2-6	many	NA	TGTGCCACCAGCAGAGATCGGGTCTCCGGGGCCAACGTCCTGACTTTC	CATSRDRVSGANVLTF
TRBV15	TRBJ2-7	NA	NA	TGTGCCACCAGCAGAGATGTGGGGCAGGGAGGCGAGCAGTACTTC	CATSRDVGQGGEQYF
TRBV2	TRBJ2-5	many	TRBD1	TGTGCCAGCAGTGGGACAGGGTTGGGGCAAGAGACCCAGTACTTC	CASSGTGLGQETQYF
TRBV29-1	TRBJ1-2	NA	NA	TGCAGCGTTGAACAGACGGGTTATGGCTACACCTTC	CSVEQTGYGYTF
TRBV29-1	TRBJ1-2	NA	NA	TGCAGCTTAGGGCAGGGATGGTATGGCTACACCTTC	CSLGQGWYGYTF
TRBV7-3	TRBJ2-5	NA	TRBD1	TGTGCCAGCAGCTCGGACAGGGGAGGTACCGGGACCCAGTACTTC	CASSSDRGGTGTQYF
TRBV29-1	TRBJ2-5	NA	NA	TGCAGCAGTTTAGGATGGGCAGGGGAGGAGACCCAGTACTTC	CSSLGWAGEETQYF
TRBV15	TRBJ1-1	NA	NA	TGTGCCACCAGCAGAGATTATTTGACCCGGGACACCATGAACACTGAAGCTTTCTTT	CATSRDYLTRDTMNTEAFF
TRBV19	TRBJ1-5	NA	TRBD1	TGTGCCAGTAGTATAGGTGAGACAGGGAATCAGCCCCAGCATTTT	CASSIGETGNQPQHF
TRBV7-8	TRBJ2-7	NA	NA	TGTGCCAGCAGCCGGAGGGGTCTTTACGAGCAGTACTTC	CASSRRGLYEQYF
TRBV7-9	TRBJ1-1	NA	NA	TGTGCCTGGAGGGACGGCGGGACTGAAGCTTTCTTT	CAWRDGGTEAFF
TRBV29-1	TRBJ2-7	NA	TRBD1	TGCAGCAGCCAAGGACAGGGGGACTACGAGCAGTACTTC	CSSQGQGDYEQYF
TRBV15	TRBJ1-5	many	TRBD1	TGTGCCACCAGCAGCGACAGGGGATTGAGCAATCAGCCCCAGCATTTT	CATSSDRGLSNQPQHF
TRBV6-2/TRBV6-3	TRBJ2-5	few	NA	TGTGCCAGCAGTTACTCCCAAGTTTCGGAGACCCAGTACTTC	CASSYSQVSETQYF
TRBV7-8	TRBJ2-7	NA	NA	TGTGCCAGCAGCCCCCGGACCACGAGCGGGCGAGGAGGCGAGCAGTACTTC	CASSPRTTSGRGGEQYF
TRBV7-8	TRBJ2-7	many	NA	TGTGCCAGCTCCGCGGCAGGTTACGAGCAGTACTTC	CASSAAGYEQYF
TRBV7-8	TRBJ1-4	many	NA	TGTGCCAGCAGCCCGGTCCGGGTGGCGGAAAAACTGTTTTTT	CASSPVRVAEKLFF
TRBV24-1	TRBJ1-5	NA	NA	TGTGCCACCGCGTTCAATCAGCCCCAGCATTTT	CATAFNQPQHF
TRBV20-1	TRBJ2-6	NA	TRBD1	TGCAGTGCGTCGGGACAGGGGCTCTCTGGGGCCAACGTCCTGACTTTC	CSASGQGLSGANVLTF